These T cell receptor beta chains were read from a single sample in a study of T cell changes during pregnancy in multiple sclerosis. Sequenced by immunoSEQ multiplex PCR; TCRdb stores in-frame clones only, minus some. This table holds 60,000 to 65,000 clones, around 92% found once. This specimen consisted of peripheral blood, obtained in the second trimester of pregnancy. The receptors here all came from a female donor in good health, enrolled as a control in a pregnancy study. Both conserved end residues are part of each CDR3. The order of the fields is D gene, V gene, J gene, clone size, CDR3 DNA, CDR3 protein. The D gene is left open where the match is weak. A clone size is listed for some rows: how often the clone was seen (once, few, many), or a class if it is expanded.

.,TRBV30,TRBJ2-1,.,TGTGCCTGGAGGAACCGTGGAGCGGACAATGAGCAGTTCTTC,CAWRNRGADNEQFF
.,TRBV4-2,TRBJ2-5,once,TGTGCCAGCAGCCAAGGCCGGGGAAGGCCATCATCCCTACAAGAGACCCAGTACTTC,CASSQGRGRPSSLQETQYF
TRBD2,TRBV4-3,TRBJ2-1,.,TGCGCCAGCAGCCAAGACCGGGGGGACAATGAGCAGTTCTTC,CASSQDRGDNEQFF
TRBD2,TRBV27,TRBJ2-1,.,TGTGCCAGCAGTTTAGACGTAGCGGGAGGGCCGTTGTATGAGCAGTTCTTC,CASSLDVAGGPLYEQFF
TRBD1,TRBV5-1,TRBJ2-2,.,TGCGCCAGCGCCGGACAGGGGAGCACCGGGGAGCTGTTTTTT,CASAGQGSTGELFF
.,TRBV6-5,TRBJ1-5,once,TGTGCCAGCAGGACGGGAACTAATCAGCCCCAGCATTTT,CASRTGTNQPQHF
TRBD1,TRBV5-4,TRBJ2-7,.,TGTGCCAGCAGCCAAGGGACAGGGGGCTCCTACGAGCAGTACTTC,CASSQGTGGSYEQYF
.,TRBV28,TRBJ1-1,.,TGTGCCAGCAGCCAGGGGAGTATGAACACTGAAGCTTTCTTT,CASSQGSMNTEAFF
.,TRBV5-8,TRBJ2-5,.,TGTGCCAGCAGCTACTCCTCTAGGGGGGAGACCCAGTACTTC,CASSYSSRGETQYF
TRBD1,TRBV27,TRBJ1-2,.,TGTGCCAGCAGAGCGGCCGGGACAGCATATGGCTACACCTTC,CASRAAGTAYGYTF
.,TRBV9,TRBJ1-2,.,TGTGCCAGCACCGGGGTCTTTGGCTACACCTTC,CASTGVFGYTF
.,TRBV29-1,TRBJ2-5,.,TGCAGCGTTGGAACCGGGGTCCGGGATGAGACCCAGTACTTC,CSVGTGVRDETQYF
.,TRBV27,TRBJ1-6,.,TGTGCCAGCAGTCCAGCCGGTTGGACGGAGGATTCACCCCTCCACTTT,CASSPAGWTEDSPLHF
.,TRBV6-6,TRBJ1-1,.,TGTGCCAGCAACCCCCACGGGATGAACACTGAAGCTTTCTTT,CASNPHGMNTEAFF
TRBD1,TRBV28,TRBJ2-3,.,TGTGCCAGCAGCCATTATAAGGGGGCAGGAGATACGCAGTATTTT,CASSHYKGAGDTQYF
TRBD2,TRBV18,TRBJ2-1,once,TGTGCCAGCTCCCCACCCAGCTACGGGACTAGGGACGGGGAGCAGTTCTTC,CASSPPSYGTRDGEQFF
.,TRBV18,TRBJ2-1,.,TGTGCCAGCTCCCGAACTAGCCGTATTGGTGAGCAGTTCTTC,CASSRTSRIGEQFF
.,TRBV9,TRBJ1-1,.,TGTGCCAGCACCTCTGGGGGGGGGTTCAGCCCAACGTCGGAAGCTTTCTTT,CASTSGGGFSPTSEAFF
TRBD2,TRBV9,TRBJ2-1,.,TGTGCCAGCAGCGTTTTCCAGGGTAACAGAACGAAAGCGGGGGCAACCTACAATGAGCAGTTCTTC,CASSVFQGNRTKAGATYNEQFF